The rows below give T cell receptor beta chains drawn from one sample of a study of blood T cell repertoires in COVID-19. Using immunoSEQ multiplex PCR, the repertoire was profiled, and TCRdb retains in-frame clones only, with some absent. Among around 16,000 clones listed, approximately 89% were seen once. Material: peripheral blood. The receptors were sampled from a human donor in a cohort sampled during active COVID-19. CDR3s include the opening cysteine and the closing phenylalanine or tryptophan. Fields, in order: V gene, clone size, D gene, J gene, CDR3 DNA, CDR3 protein. D genes are given only for firm matches. Size is omitted from some rows. Given values are once, few, many or a class for expanded clones.

TRBV18	-	-	TRBJ1-1	TGTGCCAGCTCACCCGGACAGAACACTGAAGCTTTCTTT	CASSPGQNTEAFF
TRBV20-1	-	TRBD2	TRBJ2-3	TGCAGTGCTAGTGCCAGCGGGGGCGGAATTACGCAGTATTTT	CSASASGGGITQYF
TRBV30	-	-	TRBJ2-1	TGTGCCTGGAACAGGTACAATGAGCAGTTCTTC	CAWNRYNEQFF
TRBV7-2	-	-	TRBJ1-1	TGTGCCAGCAGCACCTTGGCCTCAGTGAACACTGAAGCTTTCTTT	CASSTLASVNTEAFF
TRBV6-5	-	TRBD1	TRBJ1-1	TGTGCCAGCAGCTACTCTGTCCGGGACAGGGTATCTGAAGCTTTCTTT	CASSYSVRDRVSEAFF
TRBV7-8	-	-	TRBJ1-2	TGTGCCAGCAGCTTAGCGCACGCGGCCTATGGCTACACCTTC	CASSLAHAAYGYTF
TRBV9	-	-	TRBJ1-2	TGTGCCAGCAGCCCCAACGTAGGACTTGACTATGGCTACACCTTC	CASSPNVGLDYGYTF
TRBV6-5	-	TRBD1	TRBJ1-2	TGTGCCAGCAGCATGACAGGGGGTACTAACTATGGCTACACCTTC	CASSMTGGTNYGYTF
TRBV7-2	once	TRBD1	TRBJ2-3	TGTGCCAGCAGCCCCGGGCAGGGGGCCACAGATACGCAGTATTTT	CASSPGQGATDTQYF
TRBV27	-	TRBD1	TRBJ1-4	TGTGCCAGCAGCCTGACAGGGGTTAATGAAAAACTGTTTTTT	CASSLTGVNEKLFF
TRBV18	few	TRBD1	TRBJ1-6	TGTGCCAGCTCCTTACAGGGGGAATCACCCCTCCACTTT	CASSLQGESPLHF
TRBV6-2/TRBV6-3	-	TRBD2	TRBJ2-7	TGTGCCGGCAGTTTCCCGACTAGCGGGGGGGCTTACCATAGCTCCTACGAGCAGTACTTC	CAGSFPTSGGAYHSSYEQYF
TRBV30	-	TRBD1	TRBJ1-2	TGTGCCTCACAGGGGACCGACTATGGCTACACCTTC	CASQGTDYGYTF
TRBV10-3	few	-	TRBJ1-2	TGTGCCATCAGCGCACGGGAGCAAGACTATGGCTACACCTTC	CAISAREQDYGYTF
TRBV5-1	-	-	TRBJ1-1	TGCGCCAGCAGCGAGACCCCGGACACAAACACTGAAGCTTTCTTT	CASSETPDTNTEAFF
TRBV3-1/TRBV3-2	once	TRBD2	TRBJ2-3	TGTGCCAGCAGCCATAGGGGACTAGCGGGGGGGACGGTCACAGATACGCAGTATTTT	CASSHRGLAGGTVTDTQYF
TRBV16	-	TRBD1	TRBJ1-5	TGTGCCAGCAACAGGGGGTCCGCTGGGGCTCAGCCCCAGCATTTT	CASNRGSAGAQPQHF
TRBV5-1	-	TRBD2	TRBJ2-5	TGCGCCAGCACGAGGACGACTAGCGGGGTCCAAGAGACCCAGTACTTC	CASTRTTSGVQETQYF
TRBV7-8	-	-	TRBJ2-4	TGTGCCAGCAGCTTAGTAGCAGCCGCCAACATTCAGTACTTC	CASSLVAAANIQYF
TRBV19	-	TRBD1	TRBJ1-5	TGTGCCAGTAGTATAGTGGGGACAGGGGCTATCGATCAGCCCCAGCATTTT	CASSIVGTGAIDQPQHF
TRBV9	-	-	TRBJ2-3	TGTGCCAGCAGCGTAGGAGAATTAGCCAGCACAGATACGCAGTATTTT	CASSVGELASTDTQYF
TRBV28	-	-	TRBJ2-2	TGTGCCAGCAGTTTACTGACCGGGGAGCTGTTTTTT	CASSLLTGELFF
TRBV4-2	-	TRBD2	TRBJ2-7	TGTGCCAGCGAGCTGCGCGGGGGAAAGTACGAGCAGTACTTC	CASELRGGKYEQYF
TRBV10-2	-	TRBD1	TRBJ1-5	TGCGCCAGCAGCGACAGGGGTACCAATCAGCCCCAGCATTTT	CASSDRGTNQPQHF
TRBV19	-	-	TRBJ1-1	TGTGCCAGTAGTGCAAACAGGGAGACTGAAGCTTTCTTT	CASSANRETEAFF